This T cell receptor (beta chain) was captured in a study of shared clonotypes between healthy human individuals. Across the study: The composition of the donors was a couple of women and three men aged 18 to 49. Researchers assigned three CD4 naive, three CD4 memory, two CD8 naive and one CD8 memory plate to each donor.

V was cut by 4 bases and J by 8 bases, with 11 bases left in between. CDR3 size: 13 residues. Germline V gives CDR1 LNHNV, CDR2 YYDKDF (reference sequence). General observations from the study: Naive CD4 clonotypes overlapped across a few donors at roughly 5.1%.

As regards this clone: Its antigen is as yet unknown.

TCRdb keeps only in-frame clones here, not all; method: immunoSEQ multiplex PCR. The sample lists roughly 2 million clones, roughly 95% seen once, with 0.1% to 0.15% in the top ten. This clonotype originated in a man younger than 35 in good health. The chain has TRBV15 and TRBJ1-4, with a tentative D call TRBD1 (5 bases). Input material: naive CD4+ T cells sorted from blood. Subset: CD45RA+ positively selected. The CDR3 region is CATSNRFGEKLFF. DNA for the CDR3: TGTGCCACCAGCAACAGGTTTGGGGAAAAACTGTTTTTT.